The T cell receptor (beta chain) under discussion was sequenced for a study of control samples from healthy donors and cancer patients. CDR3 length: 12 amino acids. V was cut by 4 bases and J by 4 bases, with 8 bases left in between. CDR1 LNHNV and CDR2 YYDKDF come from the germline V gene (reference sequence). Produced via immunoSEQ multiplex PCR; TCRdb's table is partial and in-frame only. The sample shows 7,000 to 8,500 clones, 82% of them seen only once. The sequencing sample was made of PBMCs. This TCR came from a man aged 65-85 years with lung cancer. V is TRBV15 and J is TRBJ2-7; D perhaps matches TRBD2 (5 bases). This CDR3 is CATSNRGYEQYF. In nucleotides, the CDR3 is TGTGCCACCAGCAACCGGGGATACGAGCAGTACTTC.